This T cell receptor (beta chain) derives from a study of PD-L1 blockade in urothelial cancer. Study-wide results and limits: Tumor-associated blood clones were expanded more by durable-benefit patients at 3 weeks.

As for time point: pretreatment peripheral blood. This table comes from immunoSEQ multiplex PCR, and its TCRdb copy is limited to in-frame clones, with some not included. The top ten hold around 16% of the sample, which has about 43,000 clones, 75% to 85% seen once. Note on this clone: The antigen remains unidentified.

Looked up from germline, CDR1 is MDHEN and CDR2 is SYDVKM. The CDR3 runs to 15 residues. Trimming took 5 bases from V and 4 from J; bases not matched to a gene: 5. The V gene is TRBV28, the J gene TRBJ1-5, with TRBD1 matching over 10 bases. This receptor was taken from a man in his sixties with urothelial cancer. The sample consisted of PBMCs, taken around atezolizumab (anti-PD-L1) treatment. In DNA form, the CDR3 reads TGTGCCAGCAGTCTCCGACAGGGGGCGAATCAGCCCCAGCATTTT. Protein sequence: CASSLRQGANQPQHF.